A selection of T cell receptor beta chains follows, all from one sample in a study of vaccination and CD4 T cells after COVID-19. TCRdb recomputed calls from the PCR reads with MiXCR, one row per CDR3 protein. Of roughly 9,000 distinct CDR3 sequences listed, about 28% are singletons. These receptors have no known antigen. Sequences were derived from CD4+ T cells from blood, cultured in vitro, sampled after SARS-CoV-2 vaccination. These receptors were collected from a human donor who had recovered from COVID-19. CDR3s leave out the opening cysteine and the closing phenylalanine or tryptophan. Fields, in order: clone size, V gene, J gene, D gene, CDR3 protein. D genes are given only for firm matches. Clone size is not always given. Where it is, it says once, few, many or a class for expanded clones.

-	TRBV5-1	TRBJ2-3	-	ASSLQTDTQY
few	TRBV7-3	TRBJ1-1	-	ASSLGSLNTEAF
-	TRBV5-4	TRBJ2-5	TRBD1	ASSRDRGETQY
-	TRBV4-3	TRBJ2-6	TRBD1	ASSQDRGQEAGANVLT
-	TRBV28	TRBJ2-3	-	ASSLEQAADTQY
-	TRBV24-1	TRBJ2-6	-	ATSSRLVGESGANVLT
few	TRBV5-4	TRBJ1-2	-	ASSLKGSMGGYT
few	TRBV7-8	TRBJ2-7	TRBD1	ASSNSFTRRRTGMNEQY
few	TRBV7-9	TRBJ1-4	-	ASSVGGEKLF
-	TRBV6-4	TRBJ2-7	-	ASSDSRGEQY
-	TRBV5-5	TRBJ2-3	TRBD2	ASSLVLAGSTDTQY
-	TRBV2	TRBJ1-1	TRBD1	ASRPEVGQGEAF
few	TRBV27	TRBJ1-6	TRBD1	ASSLVRTGWNSPLH
-	TRBV28	TRBJ1-3	-	ASSFGQFTIY
-	TRBV5-6	TRBJ1-3	-	ASSWTAQPGNTIY
few	TRBV6-5	TRBJ2-1	-	ASSYEPTGNEQF
-	TRBV10-3	TRBJ2-1	-	AISELGSSNEQF
-	TRBV20-1	TRBJ1-5	-	SAREGRRSARKPQH
-	TRBV25-1	TRBJ1-6	-	ASSDAGKLYNSPLH
-	TRBV19	TRBJ2-7	TRBD2	ASSIRAGGPYEQY
few	TRBV23-1	TRBJ1-2	-	ASSQYGMADYGYT
-	TRBV6-2/TRBV6-3	TRBJ2-2	TRBD1	ASSSPYRQGRTGELF